A single sample gave rise to the 25 T cell receptor beta chains below, sequenced in a study of T cell responses to AZD1222 COVID-19 vaccine. Data came from immunoSEQ multiplex PCR; TCRdb stores just in-frame clones and leaves some out. The table records 98,000 or so clones, around 83% of them present only once. The material sequenced was peripheral blood, taken on day 0 of AZD1222 vaccination. The receptor set was obtained from an adult in good health.

The gene calls are TRBV7-7 and TRBJ2-2, with D maybe TRBD1 (6 bases). The CDR3 covers 18 residues. Germline loops: CDR1 SSHAT, CDR2 FNYEAQ (reference sequence). Trimming shortened V by 2 bases and J by 1 base, and 17 bases separated the two germline ends. DNA for the CDR3: TGTGCCAGCAGCTTACGATTACAGGGTGCCAAGAACACCGGGGAGCTGTTTTTT. Translating gives CASSLRLQGAKNTGELFF.

V gene TRBV6-6 combines with J gene TRBJ2-3; D remains unclear. Germline CDR1 reads MNHNY; CDR2 reads SVGAGI (reference sequence). CDR3 length: 14 residues. The ends were cut back, 3 bases at V and 5 bases at J, with 12 bases in the middle. The CDR3: CASSYSPPGDTQYF. CDR3 DNA sequence: TGTGCCAGCAGTTATTCCCCACCGGGAGATACGCAGTATTTT.

This chain links TRBV19 with TRBJ1-1; D uncertain. Germline values: CDR1 LNHDA, CDR2 SQIVND (reference sequence). Between the trimmed V and J ends, which lost 8 bases and 2 bases, there was a span of 12 bases. This CDR3 comprises 13 residues. Here the CDR3 reads CASPSVGNTEAFF. The DNA for the CDR3 is TGTGCCAGTCCCTCGGTGGGAAACACTGAAGCTTTCTTT.

The chain combines TRBV11-2 with TRBJ1-2, with D possibly being TRBD1 (6 bases). The germline gives CDR1 SGHAT, CDR2 FQNNGV. The CDR3 is made up of 14 amino acids. The V and J ends lost 0 bases and 2 bases respectively, with 7 bases between them. The CDR3 region is CASSLDQGNYGYTF. CDR3 coding DNA: TGTGCCAGCAGCTTAGATCAGGGGAACTATGGCTACACCTTC.

The chain is built from TRBV7-9 and TRBJ1-6; a weak D match, TRBD1 (5 bases). CDR3 size: 16 residues. Trimming took off 4 bases at V and 7 bases at J, with 17 bases between the two ends. Per the germline V gene, CDR1 is SEHNR and CDR2 is FQNEAQ (reference sequence). CDR3 sequence reads: CASSSFDGGRNSPLHF. The CDR3 nucleotides are TGTGCCAGCAGCTCGTTCGACGGGGGGAGAAATTCACCCCTCCACTTT.

CDR3 residues: CSVDRQEGKLFF. The CDR3, as DNA: TGCAGCGTTGACCGACAGGAGGGAAAACTGTTTTTT. V gene TRBV29-1 combines with J gene TRBJ1-4; tentative D call: TRBD1 (6 bases). The CDR3 is 12 residues long. Trimming took 3 bases from V and 10 from J, leaving 12 bases between them. Germline values: CDR1 SQVTM, CDR2 ANQGSEA.

The chain uses TRBV5-1 and TRBJ2-7; 7 bases are shared with TRBD2. This CDR3 comprises 16 residues. In germline, CDR1 is SGHRS, CDR2 YFSETQ. V shed 4 bases and J 3 bases; nucleotides not matched to a gene: 13. The CDR3, as DNA: TGCGCCAGCAGCCCCTGGGGCGGGGGAGCCGGCTACGAGCAGTACTTC. This gives the protein CASSPWGGGAGYEQYF. Full variable domain (missing parts from reference TRBV5-1 and TRBJ2-7): KAGVTQTPRYLIKTRGQQVTLSCSPISGHRSVSWYQQTPGQGLQFLFEYFSETQRNKGNFPGRFSGRQFSNSRSEMNVSTLELGDSALYLCASSPWGGGAGYEQYFGPGTRLTVT.

The rearrangement links TRBV7-9 to TRBJ1-1; D is unclear. CDR3 length equals 15 residues. Germline assignment: CDR1 SEHNR and CDR2 FQNEAQ (reference sequence). V was pared by 0 bases and J by 4 bases, with 12 bases between. CDR3 residues: CASSLASGEATEAFF. In nucleotides, the CDR3 is TGTGCCAGCAGCTTAGCATCCGGGGAGGCCACTGAAGCTTTCTTT.

V and J are TRBV12-5 and TRBJ1-2; 7 bases fit TRBD1. The CDR3 runs to 13 residues. Germline V gene lookup returns CDR1 LGHNT and CDR2 FRNRAP. V dropped 6 bases and J dropped 8; count of bases not matched to a gene: 9. CDR3 residues: CASGTRTGEGYTF. The CDR3 nucleotides read TGTGCTAGTGGAACCCGGACAGGCGAAGGCTACACCTTC.

The chain recombines TRBV7-2 with TRBJ2-1; D not certain. Between the trimmed V and J ends, which lost 5 bases and 8 bases, there was a span of 16 bases. CDR3 length: 14 amino acids. CDR1 and CDR2 (germline): SGHTA, FQGNSA. CDR3 amino acids: CASSPPPGADEQFF. As DNA, the CDR3 is TGTGCCAGCAGCCCGCCCCCAGGCGCGGATGAGCAGTTCTTC.

V gene TRBV2 combines with J gene TRBJ1-6, with D uncertain. Germline V CDR1 and CDR2: SNHLY, FYNNEI. V dropped 8 bases and J dropped 8 bases, with 13 bases sitting between them. CDR3 length: 13 amino acids. The CDR3 protein is CASLWARDSPLHF. The CDR3 DNA follows: TGTGCCAGCTTGTGGGCGCGAGATTCACCCCTCCACTTT.

The chain carries TRBV2 and TRBJ2-3; D gene ambiguous. Germline lookup yields CDR1 SNHLY and CDR2 FYNNEI. The V end lost 6 bases, the J end lost 4 bases, and 8 bases lay between the germline ends. The CDR3 has 12 residues. The CDR3 loop reads CASRGWADTQYF. In nucleotides, the CDR3 is TGTGCCAGCAGGGGTTGGGCAGATACGCAGTATTTT.

This chain joins TRBV18 and TRBJ2-5; D ambiguous. The germline gives CDR1 KGHSH, CDR2 LQKENI. The CDR3 contains 14 residues. The germline V and J ends were trimmed by 0 bases and 1 base, with 6 bases remaining between them. CDR3 nucleotides: TGTGCCAGCTCACCACCGTCAATCCAAGAGACCCAGTACTTC. Encoded protein: CASSPPSIQETQYF.

J is TRBJ2-1 and V is TRBV19; 9 positions agree with TRBD1. The trim removed 3 bases at V and 8 bases at J, leaving 8 bases unmatched. Germline CDR1 and CDR2: LNHDA and SQIVND (reference sequence). The CDR3 consists of 15 residues. CDR3 protein: CASSMLGQGHHEQFF. For the CDR3, the DNA is TGTGCCAGTAGTATGTTGGGACAGGGACACCATGAGCAGTTCTTC.

The rearrangement uses TRBV19 and TRBJ1-4; possibly TRBD1 for D (5 bases). V lost 3 bases and J 4 bases, leaving 12 bases between the germline ends. The CDR3 loop spans 15 amino acids. Germline-derived CDR1 and CDR2 are LNHDA and SQIVND (reference sequence). The CDR3 sequence: CASSIESGGNEKLFF. The CDR3 DNA reads as TGTGCCAGTAGTATCGAGTCGGGGGGTAATGAAAAACTGTTTTTT.

This chain uses TRBV18 with TRBJ1-1; a possible D gene is TRBD1 (6 bases). V lost 3 bases and J 3 bases, leaving 14 bases between the germline ends. The CDR3 runs to 15 residues. Germline CDR1 reads KGHSH; CDR2 reads LQKENI. CDR3: CASSPQRGKDTEAFF. The CDR3, as DNA: TGTGCCAGCTCACCCCAGAGGGGGAAAGACACTGAAGCTTTCTTT.

This sequence joins TRBV7-2 and TRBJ1-4, with 8 bases that match TRBD1. CDR1 is SGHTA, CDR2 FQGNSA, per germline. The length of the CDR3 is 14 residues. V trimming: 4 bases; J trimming: 4 bases; junction bases outside the gene matches: 2. The CDR3: CASSSTGGNEKLFF. DNA for the CDR3: TGTGCCAGCAGCTCTACAGGGGGTAATGAAAAACTGTTTTTT.

The J gene is TRBJ1-5, the V gene TRBV4-1; D not certain. V lost 1 base and J lost 0, with 13 bases in between. Germline CDR1 and CDR2: MGHRA and YSYEKL. The CDR3 runs to 17 residues. CDR3 coding DNA: TGCGCCAGCAGCCAAGTTTTGGCAGCGAGTAGCAATCAGCCCCAGCATTTT. Residues: CASSQVLAASSNQPQHF.

The V gene is TRBV7-9, the J gene TRBJ2-3; no reliable D call. V was pared by 5 bases and J by 5 bases, with 14 bases between. Germline V lookup: CDR1 SEHNR, CDR2 FQNEAQ (reference sequence). The CDR3 runs to 14 residues. The CDR3 DNA reads TGTGCCAGCAGCCAGTCCCAGGCCGGAGATACGCAGTATTTT. This translates into CASSQSQAGDTQYF.

The chain links TRBV6-5 to TRBJ1-1; the D gene is possibly TRBD1 (6 bases). Germline V lookup: CDR1 MNHEY, CDR2 SVGAGI. Between the trimmed V and J ends, which lost 3 bases and 1 base, there was a span of 12 bases. The CDR3 consists of 15 residues. CDR3 in DNA: TGTGCCAGCAGTTATCTGGACAGACCGAACACTGAAGCTTTCTTT. Encoded protein: CASSYLDRPNTEAFF.

In DNA form, the CDR3 reads TGTGCCAGCAGTTACGGGACAGGGGGCCATGAAGCTTTCTTT. It translates to CASSYGTGGHEAFF. The rearrangement uses TRBV6-6 and TRBJ1-1; 12 bases map to TRBD1. V lost 2 bases, J lost 7 bases, and 2 bases stayed unmatched. Germline V gives CDR1 MNHNY, CDR2 SVGAGI (reference sequence). The CDR3 loop spans 14 amino acids.

The V gene is TRBV7-9, the J gene TRBJ2-1; a possible D gene is TRBD2 (5 bases). The CDR3 is 14 residues long. V lost 5 bases, J lost 3 bases, and 11 bases lay in between. Germline CDR1 SEHNR, CDR2 FQNEAQ (reference sequence). The CDR3 region is CASSPTGIYNEQFF. The CDR3 DNA sequence: TGTGCCAGCAGCCCGACGGGAATCTACAATGAGCAGTTCTTC.

The chain is built from TRBV5-4 and TRBJ1-3, with D perhaps TRBD1 (5 bases). The CDR3 is 16 residues long. V was clipped by 0 bases and J by 0 bases, with 10 bases between them. Germline loops: CDR1 SGHNT, CDR2 YYREEE (reference sequence). The CDR3 DNA sequence: TGTGCCAGCAGCTTGGTCGGGGGGATCTCTGGAAACACCATATATTTT. This codes for CASSLVGGISGNTIYF.

The rearrangement links TRBV9 to TRBJ2-7; no clear D gene. This CDR3 has 16 residues. Trimming took 4 bases from V and 3 from J, leaving 20 bases between them. The germline gives CDR1 SGDLS, CDR2 YYNGEE. The CDR3 sequence: CASSPRHMISSYEQYF. The CDR3 coding sequence is TGTGCCAGCAGCCCCCGCCACATGATCAGTAGCTACGAGCAGTACTTC.

J is TRBJ1-1 and V is TRBV5-1; D remains unclear. The V and J ends lost 0 bases and 0 bases respectively, with 12 bases between them. Germline lookup yields CDR1 SGHRS and CDR2 YFSETQ. The CDR3 extends over 16 amino acids. CDR3 DNA sequence: TGCGCCAGCAGCTTGGTGGTTTCGGGCATGAACACTGAAGCTTTCTTT. Translated: CASSLVVSGMNTEAFF.